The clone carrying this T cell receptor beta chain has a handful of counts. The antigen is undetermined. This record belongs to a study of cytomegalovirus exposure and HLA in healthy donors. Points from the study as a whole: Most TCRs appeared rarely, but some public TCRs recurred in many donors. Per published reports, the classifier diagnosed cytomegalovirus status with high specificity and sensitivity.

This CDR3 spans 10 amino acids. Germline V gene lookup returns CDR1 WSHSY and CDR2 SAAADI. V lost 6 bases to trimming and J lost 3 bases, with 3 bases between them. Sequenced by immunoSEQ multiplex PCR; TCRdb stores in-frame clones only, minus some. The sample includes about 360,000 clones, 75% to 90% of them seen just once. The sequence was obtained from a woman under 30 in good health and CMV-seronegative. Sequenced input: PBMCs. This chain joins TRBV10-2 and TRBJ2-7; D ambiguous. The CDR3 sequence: CASSHYEQYF. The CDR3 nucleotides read TGCGCCAGCAGCCACTACGAGCAGTACTTC.